The 14 T cell receptor beta chains given below trace back to one sample, sequenced in a study of CD8 T cells in Susac syndrome. Reverse transcription used roughly 0.45 to 1 ug RNA and random hexamers. TCRdb re-called the immunoSEQ multiplex PCR reads with MiXCR, one entry per CDR3 protein. The sample has about 400,000 distinct CDR3 sequences; 75% to 90% are singletons. The sequencing sample was made of CD8+ T cells from PBMCs. These TCRs come from a human donor with multiple sclerosis.

This clonotype was counted only a few times. Here the CDR3 DNA reads TGTGCCAGCAGTTCGACGTTAGCGGGAAGTAGCACAGATACGCAGTATTTT. Translating it yields CASSSTLAGSSTDTQYF. The chain employs TRBV27 and TRBJ2-3; 8 positions match TRBD2. V dropped 4 bases and J dropped 0; count of bases not matched to a gene: 9. This CDR3 is built from 17 residues. Germline values: CDR1 MNHEY, CDR2 SMNVEV (reference sequence).

The rearrangement joins TRBV5-1 to TRBJ1-1, with D possibly TRBD1 on 5 matching bases. The CDR3 length is 13 residues. V was pared by 7 bases and J by 1 base, with 11 bases between. CDR1 and CDR2 (germline): SGHRS, YFSETQ. CDR3 nucleotides: TGCGCCAGCGGCCCTCAGGGGAACACTGAAGCTTTCTTT. This gives the protein CASGPQGNTEAFF.

The V call is TRBV27, the J call TRBJ1-1; 9 positions agree with TRBD1. The CDR3 runs to 14 residues. The ends lost 4 bases at V and 4 bases at J; junction bases unmatched: 4. Germline lookup yields CDR1 MNHEY and CDR2 SMNVEV (reference sequence). The CDR3: CASSSRQGGTEAFF. In DNA form, the CDR3 reads TGTGCCAGCAGTTCGAGACAGGGGGGCACTGAAGCTTTCTTT.

The gene calls are TRBV19 and TRBJ1-1; D gene ambiguous. The CDR3 loop spans 12 amino acids. Germline V lookup: CDR1 LNHDA, CDR2 SQIVND (reference sequence). Trimming cost V 1 base and J 6 bases, with 6 bases left between them. The CDR3 region is CASSIAQSEAFF. In nucleotides, the CDR3 is TGTGCCAGTAGTATAGCTCAGTCTGAAGCTTTCTTT.

J is TRBJ1-1 and V is TRBV2, with D tentatively TRBD1 (6 bases). V lost 0 bases to trimming and J lost 0 bases, with 14 bases between them. This CDR3 contains 17 residues. The V gene's germline CDR1 is SNHLY and CDR2 FYNNEI. The CDR3 loop is CASSEAPGQPMNTEAFF. DNA of the CDR3: TGTGCCAGCAGTGAAGCACCTGGACAGCCCATGAACACTGAAGCTTTCTTT.

V is TRBV4-1 and J is TRBJ2-7; TRBD1 might be the D (6 bases). V lost 4 bases and J lost 1, with 14 bases in between. The CDR3 is 15 amino acids. The V gene's germline CDR1 is MGHRA and CDR2 YSYEKL. CDR3 residues: CASSPNRVRSYEQYF. CDR3 DNA: TGCGCCAGCAGCCCCAACAGGGTCCGATCCTACGAGCAGTACTTC.

This sequence joins TRBV7-9 and TRBJ2-3; tentatively, D is TRBD1 or TRBD2 (5 bases each). V lost 5 bases to trimming and J lost 5 bases, with 11 bases between them. CDR1 and CDR2 (germline): SEHNR, FQNEAQ (reference sequence). The CDR3 contains 13 residues. The CDR3 protein is CASSGLGVDTQYF. Here the CDR3 DNA reads TGTGCCAGCAGCGGACTGGGGGTAGATACGCAGTATTTT. The full variable domain, its missing parts supplied by reference TRBV7-9 and TRBJ2-3, is DTGVSQNPRHKITKRGQNVTFRCDPISEHNRLYWYRQTLGQGPEFLTYFQNEAQLEKSRLLSDRFSAERPKGSFSTLEIQRTEQGDSAMYLCASSGLGVDTQYFGPGTRLTVL.

The J gene is TRBJ2-7, the V gene TRBV28; D is undetermined. Germline V lookup: CDR1 MDHEN, CDR2 SYDVKM. Trimming stripped 5 bases from V and 3 bases from J, with 8 bases between. This CDR3 is 12 amino acids long. The DNA of the CDR3 is TGTGCCAGCAGTAGGCTAGGCTACGAGCAGTACTTC. Residues: CASSRLGYEQYF.

The genes are TRBV28 and TRBJ2-7; D remains ambiguous. The V and J ends lost 3 bases and 2 bases respectively, with 20 bases between them. The germline V gene encodes CDR1 MDHEN and CDR2 SYDVKM. The CDR3 is 17 residues long. The CDR3 sequence: CASSFTPRKSATYEQYF. The CDR3, as DNA: TGTGCCAGCAGTTTTACTCCTAGGAAGTCAGCAACCTACGAGCAGTACTTC.

J is TRBJ2-2 and V is TRBV4-1; D uncertain. The CDR3 is 13 amino acids. The V and J ends lost 4 bases and 6 bases respectively, with 9 bases between them. CDR1 MGHRA and CDR2 YSYEKL come from the germline V gene. The DNA of the CDR3 is TGCGCCAGCAGCCCCCGCCCGGCCGGGGAGCTGTTTTTT. It encodes CASSPRPAGELFF.

The chain couples TRBV2 to TRBJ1-4, with TRBD1 matching over 7 bases. This CDR3 is 15 amino acids long. V shed 6 bases, J shed 0 bases, and the junction held 4 bases outside the gene matches. Germline V gene data show CDR1 as SNHLY and CDR2 as FYNNEI. CDR3: CASRGDSTTNEKLFF. The CDR3 coding sequence is TGTGCCAGCAGAGGGGACAGCACAACTAATGAAAAACTGTTTTTT.

This clonotype was picked up a small number of times. The chain uses TRBV6-2 or TRBV6-3 and TRBJ2-3; possible D gene TRBD2, 5 bases. Germline loops: CDR1 MNHEY, CDR2 SVGEGT. CDR3 length: 13 amino acids. The germline V and J ends were trimmed by 7 bases and 6 bases, with 14 bases remaining between them. The CDR3 DNA reads as TGTGCCAGCATGATTAGCGTTTTGGATACGCAGTATTTT. This sequence encodes CASMISVLDTQYF.

This rearrangement joins TRBV27 to TRBJ1-4, with 8 bases fitting TRBD1. CDR1 is MNHEY, CDR2 SMNVEV, per germline (reference sequence). This CDR3 has 15 residues. Germline trimming cut 6 bases from V and 3 bases from J; bases unmatched to any gene: 6. CDR3 residues: CASRWTGWSNEKLFF. In DNA, the CDR3 is TGTGCCAGCAGGTGGACAGGGTGGTCTAATGAAAAACTGTTTTTT.

The chain employs TRBV29-1 and TRBJ1-2; no reliable D call. Deletions cut 5 bases from V and 1 base from J, with 2 bases between. Germline V lookup: CDR1 SQVTM, CDR2 ANQGSEA. This CDR3 has 10 amino acids. In DNA, the CDR3 is TGCAGCGTTTTTAACTATGGCTACACCTTC. As protein: CSVFNYGYTF. The variable domain in full, completed from reference TRBV29-1 and TRBJ1-2, reads SAVISQKPSRDICQRGTSLTIQCQVDSQVTMMFWYRQQPGQSLTLIATANQGSEATYESGFVIDKFPISRPNLTFSTLTVSNMSPEDSSIYLCSVFNYGYTFGSGTRLTVV.